The 21 T cell receptor beta chains below all came from one sample that was sequenced in a study of tumor and adjacent non-tumor tissue in lung cancer. Three rounds of nested PCR, following a modified ARM-PCR protocol, produced the TCRbeta library. MiXCR was run by TCRdb on the multiplex PCR reads, yielding one entry per CDR3 protein. In the table there are about 93,000 distinct CDR3 sequences, about 70% of which are singletons. No cell sorting was done before RNA was extracted from the tissue. Material: lung tumor tissue. These receptors all come from a man between 60 and 70 years old with non-small cell lung cancer.

The CDR3 DNA follows: TGTGCCAGCCCGGAACAAGCCTACGAGCAGTACTTC. It translates to CASPEQAYEQYF. The V call is TRBV6-2 or TRBV6-3, the J call TRBJ2-7; D ambiguous. This CDR3 comprises 12 residues. Trimming pared 8 bases from V and 2 bases from J, leaving 10 bases between. Germline CDR1 reads MNHEY; CDR2 reads SVGEGT.

This clonotype is a singleton in its sample. CDR3 sequence: CASSLQTSGSSYNEQFF. The CDR3 nucleotides read TGTGCCAGCAGCTTGCAGACTAGCGGGAGCTCCTACAATGAGCAGTTCTTC. The chain recombines TRBV5-6 with TRBJ2-1, with 12 nucleotides matching TRBD2. The CDR3 sequence is 17 residues long. The V gene's germline CDR1 is SGHDT and CDR2 YYEEEE. V was clipped by 1 base and J by 0 bases; unmatched bases: 2.

This clonotype was seen a few times. A much larger clonotype is one base distant, so this may be a read error. The chain couples TRBV5-1 to TRBJ1-2; D might be TRBD1 (6 bases). V was trimmed by 4 bases and J by 3 bases, leaving 22 bases between them. Germline-derived CDR1 and CDR2 are SGHRS and YFSETQ. The CDR3 has 17 residues. The CDR3 protein is CASSLTKQGVNYYGYTF. CDR3 nucleotides: TGCGCCAGCAGCCTCACTAAACAGGGAGTTAACTACTATGGCTACACCTTC.

Remarks on this clonotype: Relative to the germline gene, one junction end is altered; a read error may explain this. The chain carries TRBV11-3 and TRBJ2-3; D gene uncertain. CDR1 is SGHNT, CDR2 YENEEA, per germline. There are 14 residues in the CDR3. The CDR3 protein is CVNSLVGYTNTQYF. The DNA of the CDR3 is TGTGTCAACAGCTTAGTCGGCTACACAAATACGCAGTATTTT.

For this clonotype: The final CDR3 position lacks the conserved phenylalanine or tryptophan, pointing to a likely read error. CDR3 sequence reads: CVSSLGRGSSEQFL. Here the CDR3 DNA reads TGTGTCAGCAGCTTAGGCAGGGGTAGTAGTGAGCAGTTCTTA. The J gene is TRBJ2-1, the V gene TRBV11-2; TRBD1 might be the D (6 bases). Per germline, CDR1 SGHAT and CDR2 FQNNGV. The CDR3 sequence is 14 residues long.

This clonotype occurred once. This sequence joins TRBV6-1 and TRBJ1-1; possible D gene TRBD1, 6 bases. The CDR3 is 15 amino acids. V was cut by 3 bases and J by 4 bases, with 15 bases left in between. The V gene's germline CDR1 is MNHNS and CDR2 SASEGT. The CDR3 DNA sequence: TGTGCCAGCAGTGATGTCGGACAGATGCTCACTGAAGCTTTCTTT. It encodes CASSDVGQMLTEAFF.

Remarks on this clonotype: A junction boundary mismatches the germline segment, possibly from a read error. This sequence joins TRBV7-9 and TRBJ2-3; 9 bases are a match to TRBD1. The CDR3 is 19 residues long. CDR1 SEHNR and CDR2 FQNEAQ come from the germline V gene (reference sequence). The CDR3 region has the DNA TGTGTCAGCAGCTCACCGGGACAGGGAGGAACGGGTCTCACAGATACGCAGTATTTT. The encoded protein is CVSSSPGQGGTGLTDTQYF.

This clonotype appeared many times. The CDR3 protein is CASSSQGGRYNEQFF. CDR3 bases: TGTGCCAGCAGTTCGCAGGGCGGGAGGTACAATGAGCAGTTCTTC. The chain joins TRBV12-3 or TRBV12-4 to TRBJ2-1, with 8 bases fitting TRBD2. The CDR3 covers 15 residues. V trimming: 4 bases; J trimming: 4 bases; junction bases outside the gene matches: 6.

The genes are TRBV11-2 and TRBJ2-1; weak D call: TRBD2 (5 bases). Trimming cost V 9 bases and J 0 bases, with 24 bases left between them. The CDR3 runs to 18 residues. Looked up from germline, CDR1 is SGHAT and CDR2 is FQNNGV. The CDR3, as DNA: TGTGCCAGTAGCCGTATAGCGAGATGGGATAGCTCCTACAATGAGCAGTTCTTC. Translation gives CASSRIARWDSSYNEQFF.

This clonotype appeared a single time. V gene TRBV11-3 combines with J gene TRBJ2-3; maybe TRBD1 (6 bases). The germline gives CDR1 SGHNT, CDR2 YENEEA. Trimming removed 9 bases from V and 2 bases from J, with 18 bases in between. There are 15 residues in the CDR3. The CDR3 sequence is CARSATGHLTDTQYF. The CDR3, as DNA: TGTGCCAGAAGCGCGACAGGTCACCTCACAGATACGCAGTATTTT.

Remarks on this clonotype: Sequence at one end of the junction differs from germline and may be a read error. In DNA form, the CDR3 reads TGTGCCAGCAGTTTGTACGCGGGACTGGCGGGAGGTGAGCGGTTCTTC. Translation: CASSLYAGLAGGERFF. V is TRBV12-3 or TRBV12-4 and J is TRBJ2-1, with 8 bases matching TRBD2. The CDR3 has 16 residues.

A remark on this clonotype: One base away lies a much larger clone, so this may be a sequencing read error. The chain joins TRBV19 to TRBJ2-3; 7 bases are a match to TRBD1. The length of the CDR3 is 14 residues. CDR1 and CDR2 (germline): LNHDA, SQIVND (reference sequence). The CDR3 region is CASRMTGSTNTQYF. In nucleotides, the CDR3 is TGTGCCAGTAGGATGACAGGGAGCACAAATACGCAGTATTTT.

About this clonotype: One junction end disagrees with the germline gene, perhaps due to a read error. V usage is TRBV6-1 and J usage is TRBJ2-2; D gene uncertain. Germline-derived CDR1 and CDR2 are MNHNS and SASEGT. This CDR3 region has 15 residues. In DNA form, the CDR3 reads TGTACCAGCAGACCCCAAGATGGGTCAACCGGGGAGCTGTTTTTT. Protein sequence: CTSRPQDGSTGELFF.

This clonotype was detected once. The genes are TRBV6-2 or TRBV6-3 and TRBJ1-5; 7 nucleotides agree with TRBD1. Matching the DNA end better, TRBJ2-3 makes the J call doubtful. This CDR3 has 13 amino acids. CDR1 and CDR2 from the germline V gene are MNHEY and SVGEGT. CDR3 sequence: CASSYTGVRPQYF. Here the CDR3 DNA reads TGTGCCAGCAGTTACACAGGGGTTCGGCCCCAGTATTTT.

About this clonotype itself: It may be a read error: a sequence one base away is much more abundant. The chain carries TRBV7-8 and TRBJ2-1, with 11 bases aligning to TRBD2. The CDR3 extends over 18 amino acids. From germline, CDR1 is SGHVS and CDR2 FQNEAQ. The CDR3 nucleotides read TGTGCCATCAGCATCCGGGACAGGGTGCTAGCGGGAGGTAATGAGCAGTTCTTC. Translation gives CAISIRDRVLAGGNEQFF. The entire variable domain, with the rest obtained from reference TRBV7-8 and TRBJ2-1, is as follows: GAGVSQSPRYKVAKRGQDVALRCDPISGHVSLFWYQQALGQGPEFLTYFQNEAQLDKSGLPSDRFFAERPEGSVSTLKIQRTQQEDSAVYLCAISIRDRVLAGGNEQFFGPGTRLTVL.

About this clonotype itself: One end of the junction does not line up with germline, which may come from a read error. In DNA, the CDR3 is TGCGCCAGTAGCTTGTTAGAGGGCACTGAAGCTTTCTTT. This codes for CASSLLEGTEAFF. The chain couples TRBV5-1 to TRBJ1-1; D is undetermined. The CDR3 totals 13 residues. The germline CDR1 and CDR2 sequences are SGHRS and YFSETQ.

This clonotype was seen more than once but under ten times. The genes are TRBV20-1 and TRBJ2-5; no firm D call. The CDR3 is 13 residues long. V dropped 1 base and J dropped 1 base, with 7 bases sitting between them. Germline V gene lookup returns CDR1 DFQATT and CDR2 SNEGSKA (reference sequence). The CDR3 reads CSARGSLQETQYF. CDR3 DNA: TGCAGTGCTAGAGGCAGCCTCCAAGAGACCCAGTACTTC.

The chain uses TRBV5-1 and TRBJ1-4; no reliable D call. This CDR3 spans 16 amino acids. Germline lookup yields CDR1 SGHRS and CDR2 YFSETQ. V was pared by 7 bases and J by 0 bases, with 16 bases between. The CDR3, as DNA: TGCGCCAGCTGCCGGCCCCGACTAACAACTAATGAAAAACTGTTTTTT. Its translation is CASCRPRLTTNEKLFF.

This clonotype was detected only a few times. The chain uses TRBV11-3 and TRBJ1-1, with 7 bases fitting TRBD1. Germline trimming cut 6 bases from V and 2 bases from J; bases unmatched to any gene: 3. The CDR3 is 13 residues long. From germline, CDR1 is SGHNT and CDR2 YENEEA. The CDR3 region has the DNA TGTGCCAGCAGGAACAGGGGCAACACTGAAGCTTTCTTT. It encodes CASRNRGNTEAFF.

The table lists this clonotype with many counts. The genes are TRBV4-2 and TRBJ2-7; 7 positions agree with TRBD1. The CDR3 contains 15 residues. Germline V gives CDR1 LGHNA, CDR2 YNFKEQ. The V and J ends lost 0 bases and 3 bases, in that order; junction bases with no gene match: 5. The CDR3 region is CASSQEGDSYYEQYF. CDR3 bases: TGTGCCAGCAGCCAAGAGGGGGACAGTTACTACGAGCAGTACTTC.

The chain has TRBV11-2 and TRBJ2-7, with 9 bases identical to TRBD1. In germline, CDR1 is SGHAT, CDR2 FQNNGV. The CDR3 has 17 residues. V gave up 1 base and J gave up 6 bases; unmatched junction bases: 13. For the CDR3, the DNA is TGTGCCAGCAGCTTAGTCCCGGGACAGGGTCTGGTAAGCGAGCAGTACTTC. Amino acids: CASSLVPGQGLVSEQYF.